This entry lists 23 T cell receptor beta chains sequenced from one sample in a study of spatial heterogeneity in lung cancer. MiXCR was run by TCRdb on the 5' RACE reads, yielding one entry per CDR3 protein. The top ten clones hold less than 8% of a sample with about 22,000 distinct CDR3 sequences, 4.5% to 5% of them seen once. Time point defined: sample taken at primary tumor resection. Tumor, nontumor lung or frozen PBMC supplied whole RNA, sequenced without sorting. The input for sequencing was PBMCs, taken at surgery. These receptor sequences come from a male donor with early-stage non-small cell lung cancer.

This clonotype occurred many times. V is TRBV27 and J is TRBJ2-1; 7 nucleotides match TRBD1. The V gene end was trimmed by 4 bases and the J gene end by 6 bases; junction bases not matched to a gene: 9. The CDR3 length is 15 residues. Germline V CDR1 and CDR2: MNHEY, SMNVEV (reference sequence). The CDR3 region is CASSSRETGVNEQFF. The CDR3 DNA reads as TGTGCCAGCAGTTCCAGAGAAACAGGGGTCAATGAGCAGTTCTTC.

In this sample, this clonotype turned up many times. The gene calls are TRBV13 and TRBJ1-1; 9 bases line up with TRBD1. Germline V gene data show CDR1 as PRHDT and CDR2 as FYEKMQ (reference sequence). V was pared by 3 bases and J by 4 bases, with 6 bases of the junction left unmatched. This CDR3 is built from 15 residues. The CDR3 bases are TGTGCCAGCAGCTTCACCGGGACAGGGAGCACTGAAGCTTTCTTT. This codes for CASSFTGTGSTEAFF.

This clonotype was found many times. The J gene is TRBJ2-3, the V gene TRBV20-1; D is ambiguous. Germline V gives CDR1 DFQATT, CDR2 SNEGSKA (reference sequence). V was pared by 3 bases and J by 1 base, with 8 bases between. This CDR3 region has 13 residues. The CDR3 loop is CSARYSRTDTQYF. The DNA of the CDR3 is TGCAGTGCTAGGTACAGCCGCACAGATACGCAGTATTTT.

This clonotype was counted at least ten times. The chain carries TRBV11-2 and TRBJ1-3; TRBD1 is a possible D gene (6 bases). This CDR3 is built from 15 residues. CDR1 is SGHAT and CDR2 is FQNNGV in the germline V gene. V was cut by 2 bases and J by 0 bases, with 8 bases left in between. The DNA of the CDR3 is TGTGCCAGCAGCTTACAGGGGCCCTCTGGAAACACCATATATTTT. Amino acid sequence: CASSLQGPSGNTIYF.

This clonotype was seen more than once but under ten times. The rearrangement links TRBV25-1 to TRBJ1-2, with 9 nucleotides matching TRBD1. The CDR3 has 16 residues. CDR1 and CDR2 from the germline V gene are MGHDK and SYGVNS. With 4 bases clipped from V and 3 bases from J, the junction kept 9 bases outside the gene matches. The CDR3 coding sequence is TGTGCCAGCAGTGCCTGGACAGGGGCGTCCGACTATGGCTACACCTTC. Amino acid sequence: CASSAWTGASDYGYTF.

This clonotype has a handful of counts. The chain recombines TRBV30 with TRBJ2-1, with TRBD1 identical over 12 bases. CDR1 GTSNPN and CDR2 SVGIG come from the germline V gene (reference sequence). CDR3 length: 15 amino acids. Unmatched junction bases numbered 10, after V lost 5 bases and J lost 8 bases. CDR3 DNA: TGTGCCTGGGCTACCGGGACAGGGGGCTTGGATGAGCAGTTCTTC. It encodes CAWATGTGGLDEQFF.

The V and J genes are TRBV9 and TRBJ2-7, with TRBD1 identical over 10 bases. In germline, CDR1 is SGDLS, CDR2 YYNGEE. V lost 3 bases to trimming and J lost 6 bases; unmatched junction nucleotides: 9. CDR3 size: 15 residues. The CDR3 reads CASSARTGGLSEQYF. The CDR3 DNA reads TGTGCCAGCAGCGCTAGGACAGGGGGGTTAAGCGAGCAGTACTTC.

At least ten counts were recorded for this clonotype. The chain uses TRBV21-1 and TRBJ1-1; TRBD1 reflects the table's D call only, with no check against the DNA. TRBV21-1 is deemed a pseudogene. There are 16 residues in the CDR3. CDR3 loop: CASSAGGDRGNTEAFF. The CDR3, as DNA: TGTGCCAGCAGCGCAGGGGGCGATAGAGGAAACACTGAAGCTTTCTTT.

There are a few counts of this clonotype. The chain carries TRBV21-1 and TRBJ2-1; the D call in the table, TRBD1, was not verified against the DNA. TRBV21-1 is annotated as a pseudogene. The length of the CDR3 is 17 residues. The CDR3 loop reads CASSKEMPTGGNNEQFF. The CDR3 DNA is TGTGCCAGCAGCAAAGAAATGCCTACAGGGGGAAACAATGAGCAGTTCTTC.

At least ten counts were recorded for this clonotype. V and J are TRBV18 and TRBJ2-5, with a tentative D call TRBD1 (6 bases). V lost 3 bases to trimming and J lost 2 bases, with 16 bases between them. Germline V gene sequence: CDR1 KGHSH, CDR2 LQKENI. The CDR3 spans 16 residues. CDR3 DNA: TGTGCCAGCTCACCGACTCGGGACATACTACAAGAGACCCAGTACTTC. Translating gives CASSPTRDILQETQYF.

This clonotype occurred many times. V gene TRBV6-2 or TRBV6-3 combines with J gene TRBJ2-3, with D uncertain. CDR1 is MNHEY and CDR2 is SVGEGT in the germline V gene. The CDR3 is 16 amino acids. The ends were cut back, 5 bases at V and 1 base at J, with 16 bases in the middle. The CDR3 nucleotides read TGTGCCAGCAGTAGAATTCGGTCAGGCGGCACAGATACGCAGTATTTT. Translated: CASSRIRSGGTDTQYF.

This chain joins TRBV29-1 and TRBJ2-1; 12 bases align to TRBD1. This CDR3 has 13 amino acids. Germline loops: CDR1 SQVTM, CDR2 ANQGSEA. J lost 8 bases, V lost 4 bases, and 3 bases had no gene match. The CDR3 is CSVGGQGAYEQFF. CDR3 nucleotides: TGCAGCGTTGGGGGACAGGGGGCTTATGAGCAGTTCTTC.

V gene TRBV7-2 combines with J gene TRBJ1-2, with D tentatively TRBD1 (5 bases). The CDR3 has 13 amino acids. CDR1 SGHTA and CDR2 FQGNSA come from the germline V gene. V lost 5 bases and J lost 6, with 13 bases in between. CDR3 bases: TGTGCCAGCAGCCTATTCTTGGACAATGGCTACACCTTC. Translating gives CASSLFLDNGYTF.

This clonotype counts as medium-sized. This chain uses TRBV20-1 with TRBJ2-3; D remains unclear. Germline CDR1 is DFQATT and CDR2 is SNEGSKA (reference sequence). The CDR3 is made up of 15 amino acids. Deletions cut 5 bases from V and 5 bases from J, with 20 bases between. CDR3 coding DNA: TGCAGTGCTGACGGACGAGCCCCTAGGCGAGATACGCAGTATTTT. Amino acids: CSADGRAPRRDTQYF.

The rearrangement uses TRBV27 and TRBJ1-1; 7 nucleotides agree with TRBD1. Trimming cost V 7 bases and J 1 base; bases outside gene matches: 15. Germline CDR1 reads MNHEY; CDR2 reads SMNVEV (reference sequence). The CDR3 totals 17 residues. As DNA, the CDR3 is TGTGCCAGCACCCCGGGGGCAGGGGGAGATAAGAACACTGAAGCTTTCTTT. It encodes CASTPGAGGDKNTEAFF.

A few counts support this clonotype. This chain links TRBV20-1 with TRBJ2-2, with 15 bases fitting TRBD2. Trimming cost V 5 bases and J 3 bases; bases outside gene matches: 7. CDR1 is DFQATT, CDR2 SNEGSKA, per germline (reference sequence). The CDR3 contains 17 residues. This chain's CDR3 is CSAARTSGGAHTGELFF. The CDR3 nucleotides read TGCAGTGCTGCCCGGACTAGCGGGGGGGCGCACACCGGGGAGCTGTTTTTT.

This clonotype was recorded many times. This chain connects TRBV30 to TRBJ1-1; D gene uncertain. The V gene lost 3 bases and the J gene lost 5 bases, with 10 bases spanning the gap. The germline V gene encodes CDR1 GTSNPN and CDR2 SVGIG (reference sequence). CDR3 length equals 12 residues. The CDR3 bases are TGTGCCTGGAGGCCGAGGTGGACTGAAGCTTTCTTT. Encoded protein: CAWRPRWTEAFF.

There are many counts of this clonotype. The rearrangement uses TRBV20-1 and TRBJ2-2, with TRBD2 matching 8 bases. Germline CDR1 and CDR2: DFQATT and SNEGSKA (reference sequence). The J segment lost 7 bases and the V segment lost 0 bases, leaving 10 bases of the junction unmatched. This CDR3 region has 16 residues. The CDR3 sequence is CSARDYREGLSGELFF. The CDR3 bases are TGCAGTGCTAGAGATTACCGGGAGGGCCTAAGCGGGGAGCTGTTTTTT.

This clonotype was recorded a few times. V usage is TRBV7-2 and J usage is TRBJ1-3, with TRBD1 matching over 8 bases. Germline trimming cut 5 bases from V and 0 bases from J; bases unmatched to any gene: 3. Germline assignment: CDR1 SGHTA and CDR2 FQGNSA. The CDR3 sequence is 15 residues long. Written as DNA, the CDR3 is TGTGCCAGCAGCAACACAGGGGGCTCTGGAAACACCATATATTTT. This encodes CASSNTGGSGNTIYF.

This clonotype was found many times. The chain employs TRBV18 and TRBJ2-7; D remains unclear. Germline V CDR1 and CDR2: KGHSH, LQKENI. The CDR3 is 12 amino acids. V gave up 3 bases and J gave up 3 bases, with 6 bases separating them. Written as DNA, the CDR3 is TGTGCCAGCTCACCGGAAAACTACGAGCAGTACTTC. Amino acids: CASSPENYEQYF.

The table lists this clonotype with many counts. V is TRBV6-1 and J is TRBJ2-7; D is ambiguous. Germline V lookup: CDR1 MNHNS, CDR2 SASEGT. Trimming removed 3 bases at V and 2 bases at J, with 2 bases between. CDR3 length: 11 residues. The chain's CDR3 is CASSDPYEQYF. DNA of the CDR3: TGTGCCAGCAGTGACCCCTACGAGCAGTACTTC.

This clonotype showed up many times. The gene calls are TRBV10-3 and TRBJ1-4; 9 nucleotides line up with TRBD1. The length of the CDR3 is 14 residues. J lost 8 bases, V lost 4 bases, and 5 bases had no gene match. Germline CDR1 is ENHRY and CDR2 is SYGVKD. The CDR3 nucleotides read TGTGCCATCAGTGGTGCGACAGGGGGGGAAAAACTGTTTTTT. Residues: CAISGATGGEKLFF.

This clonotype was picked up a small number of times. This chain connects TRBV12-3 or TRBV12-4 to TRBJ1-5, with D possibly being TRBD1 (6 bases). V shed 6 bases and J shed 0 bases, with 9 bases lying between them. This CDR3 contains 14 residues. The CDR3 loop reads CASRPGDSNQPQHF. CDR3 DNA: TGTGCCAGCAGGCCAGGGGATAGCAATCAGCCCCAGCATTTT.